This T cell receptor (beta chain) appears in the sequencing data of a study of cytomegalovirus exposure and HLA in healthy donors (dated by TCRdb to about 2017). Turning to the overall study: In an earlier analysis of roughly 500 of the donors, 250 to 300 Gb of sequence data and 100 million or so unique TCR beta sequences from 150 million to 200 million T cells were reported. An early release covering over 500 HLA-typed donors comprised about 300 gigabases of sequencing data and 85 million to 100 million unique TCR sequences. The genetic ancestry cluster associated with self-reported Caucasian donors included roughly four fifths of the roughly 380 genotyped donors. The study aimed to test whether signatures of past pathogen exposure could be identified by cataloging public T cell receptors. The study profiled the T cell repertoires of hundreds of subjects by immunosequencing and related them to cytomegalovirus serostatus. Along with the approximately 670-subject first cohort, a separate validation cohort of some 130 different subjects was used. To predict cytomegalovirus infection status, the study brought together high-throughput TCR immunosequencing, statistical association of individual TCRs with disease status, and machine learning. To study patterns of TCR occurrence, a later analysis re-analyzed previously published TCR beta repertoires from 600 to 750 donors and added high-resolution HLA genotyping. Rather than drawing on any new phenotypic data, the later analysis identified candidate immune exposures from TCR beta sequences and the way those sequences occurred across donors. To decide whether each TCR beta V gene segment behaved as functional or pseudogenic, an earlier analysis of fewer than 750 of the donors relied on high-throughput TCR beta sequencing. Donor age, sex, ethnicity and CMV serostatus were compiled alongside the repertoire data. Genome-wide SNP genotypes for about 65% of the roughly 670 donors were used in a later genetic analysis, which treated that subset as a discovery cohort. Every repertoire in the discovery cohort had been generated on one and the same sequencing platform. HLA typing covered class I and class II loci at four-digit resolution. The number of donors typed differed by locus, with roughly 629-640 for A, B, C, DRB1 and DQB1, roughly 520 for DQA1, nearly 610 for DPA1, and around 450 for DPB1. Roughly 5 DR-DQ haplotypes were treated as single units for association and clustering because of strong linkage in the cohort. On average, around 200,000 unique TCR beta nucleotide sequences were sequenced per donor among about 400 genotyped donors of the cohort, with 15% to 20% of those sequences being non-productive.

The cohort was made up of approximately 670 healthy bone marrow donors. Cohort members were all nominally healthy when sampled, although unrecorded immune exposures were likely present. The donor tested CMV seropositive, placing the donor among the 289 seropositive members of the cohort. Every donor gave a peripheral blood sample, and the peripheral blood mononuclear cells from that sample were used for TCR beta sequencing. The Qiagen DNeasy Blood Extraction Kit was used to extract genomic DNA from the blood cell samples. What the research found in general, with its limitations: Strong co-occurrence of HLA alleles, especially DR and DQ, made assigning TCR associations to individual alleles difficult. Only TCR beta chains were sequenced in this cohort, and the absence of alpha or paired-chain data limited detectable features. Roughly uniform sequencing depth across donors was assumed in presence/absence analyses, although this assumption may not hold. The authors suggested that the approach could potentially be extended to other disease states and immunological phenotypes. The classifier was reported to diagnose cytomegalovirus status with high specificity and sensitivity in both the original cohort and the validation cohort. Some IMGT-functional V segments, including TRBV6-2 and TRBV6-3, could not be told apart with the 87-base-pair reads, so those segments were excluded. A later analysis found that most CMV-associated TCR beta chains appeared HLA-restricted, with HLA associations seemingly driven largely by CMV exposure. An association between a missense DCLRE1C variant and V-gene and J-gene trimming of TCR beta chains was found in a later genetic analysis and replicated in an independent cohort. In vitro tests confirmed that a few of the cytomegalovirus-associated TCR beta chains recognize cytomegalovirus antigens. According to a later analysis, TCR association rates differed among HLA loci, with DRB1 alleles showing the most associated TCRs and HLA-C alleles showing the fewest. The study listed over 150 TCR beta chains as associated with cytomegalovirus. Because counts were too low, roughly 18 rarely observed V segments, including chromosome 9 orphons, were left out of the earlier analysis of a few hundred of the donors. According to a later analysis, parvovirus B19, influenza, CMV and Epstein-Barr virus appeared linked to several top co-occurrence clusters. Compared with equally common non-associated chains, HLA-associated TCR beta chains in a later analysis were more clonally expanded and had lower generation probabilities. The only immune exposure information available for the cohort was CMV serostatus. According to a later genetic analysis, donors in an Asian-associated ancestry cluster had fewer N-insertions in productive TCRs than the approximately 630-donor mean. At a false discovery rate of 0.05, a later analysis linked 16,951 TCR beta sequences to specific HLA alleles. Most TCR sequences were observed very rarely across donors, whereas some public TCRs were present in many individuals. Linkage disequilibrium might explain the correlated functional status among segregating V segments, but an unknown experimental factor could not be ruled out. An earlier analysis of 587 of the donors showed that most TCR beta V segments appeared in productive rearrangements either about 90% or about 30% of the time, which broadly matched IMGT annotations. A further reported finding was that TCR beta sequences accurately predicted the HLA-A and HLA-B alleles for most subjects in the first cohort. Because HLA typing was missing for some donors at each locus, association tests included only the typed subset. A cluster of highly shared sequence variants was judged likely to represent a technical artifact of the sequencing pipeline.

Of note for this clone: What antigen it recognizes has not been identified. Per-base qualities were not stored, and no clone one base away is much larger.

Libraries came from the immunoSEQ multiplex PCR assay. A mixture of 60 forward primers for TCR Vbeta segments and 13 reverse primers for TCR Jbeta segments was used in the multiplex PCR. The CDR3 region of rearranged TCR beta genes was amplified from genomic DNA by a multiplex PCR assay. The amplified TCR beta libraries were sequenced on the Illumina HiSeq System as 87-base-pair reads. Processing in the source paper ran as follows. Across the 666 repertoires, a later analysis counted 60 million to 90 million unique TCR beta chains, roughly 11 million of which were shared by at least two donors. Raw reads were error-corrected and collapsed into unique sequences by a nearest-neighbor algorithm in which closely related sequences were merged to remove PCR and sequencing errors. Alignment of CDR3 sequences to IMGT reference sequences was used to assign V, D and J gene segments. For a sequence to be retained, a match of at least six nucleotides to both a V gene segment and a J gene segment was required. A rearrangement counted as productive if the CDR3 had no stop codons and remained in frame with V and J, and every other rearrangement counted as non-productive. Following IMGT convention, CDR3 was defined as the stretch from the second conserved V-encoded cysteine to the conserved J-encoded phenylalanine. The earlier analysis of fewer than 750 of the donors excluded sequences that lacked an unambiguous match to a single V gene segment. In an earlier analysis of a few hundred of the donors, V segments were called functional above 56.7% productive rearrangements and were called segregating when the between-donor standard deviation exceeded 5%. A statistical classification framework was developed to diagnose cytomegalovirus status using the catalog of TCR beta chain sequences. In a later analysis, V and J genes were assigned by comparing TCR nucleotide sequences against IMGT/GENE-DB human TR gene sequences. The TCRdist pipeline was used in a later analysis to assign CDR3 sequences and most-parsimonious VDJ recombination scenarios. A later analysis defined each TCR beta chain by its CDR3 amino acid sequence plus V-gene family, and excluded reads lacking a unique V-gene family. To address suspected cross-contamination and a sequencing artifact, a later analysis removed roughly 640 highly shared, low-generation-probability nucleotide sequences. In a later analysis, a clonal expansion index for each public chain was calculated from normalized within-repertoire ranks of inferred template counts. In a later analysis, generation probabilities were computed using a VDJ recombination model fitted to out-of-frame rearrangements, and the results were checked against IGoR. Hypergeometric tests were used in a later analysis to score TCR-TCR, TCR-HLA and TCR-CMV co-occurrence, with a repertoire-size bias correction applied to the TCR pairs. A later analysis estimated false discovery rates by permuting HLA or CMV assignments 20 times. In a later analysis, co-occurring TCRs were grouped using DBSCAN, with TCRdist sequence similarity added in when clustering inside HLA-allele-positive subsets. Repertoires with fewer than 30,000 or more than 120,000 public chains were left out of co-occurrence clustering, as were four to six repertoires with anomalous nucleotide sharing. TCRdb holds this immuneACCESS table with in-frame rearrangements only. Some clones are missing; in checked studies, unresolved V genes explain under half, and the rest has no known cause. The DNA was the basis for D and trimming; V, J and clone size are from that table. In this sample the table shows under 200,000 clones, about 81% of which occur a single time. The top ten constitute 2.5% to 3% of the sample.

The germline ends are 16 bases apart after V is trimmed by 1 base and J by 0 bases. Based on the germline V gene (reference sequence), the CDR1 and CDR2 sequences are MNHEY and SMNVEV. Spanning cysteine to phenylalanine, the CDR3 consists of 18 amino acids. Left in the record is the CDR3 DNA by itself, 54 bases read in frame from the first base. The specimen was PBMCs. This sequence was found in a woman aged 50 to 65 in good health and CMV-seropositive. The chain couples TRBV27 to TRBJ1-5; the D gene lacks a confident call. The nucleotides are TGTGCCAGCAGTTTATTCGGCATTGGCCAGGATAGCAATCAGCCCCAGCATTTT. Its translation is CASSLFGIGQDSNQPQHF.